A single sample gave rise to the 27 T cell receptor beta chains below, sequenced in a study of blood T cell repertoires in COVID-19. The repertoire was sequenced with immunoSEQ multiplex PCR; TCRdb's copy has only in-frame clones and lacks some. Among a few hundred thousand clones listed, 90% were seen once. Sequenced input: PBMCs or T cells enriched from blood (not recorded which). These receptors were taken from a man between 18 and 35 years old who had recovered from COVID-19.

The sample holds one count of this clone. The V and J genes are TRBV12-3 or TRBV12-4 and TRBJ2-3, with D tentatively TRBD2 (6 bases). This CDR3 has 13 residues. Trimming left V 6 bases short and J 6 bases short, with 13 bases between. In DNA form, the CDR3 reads TGTGCCAGCAGCAACAGTCTAGCGGATACGCAGTATTTT. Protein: CASSNSLADTQYF.

The CDR3 region is CASSQEGDKNSPLHF. The CDR3 bases are TGCGCCAGCAGCCAAGAAGGTGACAAAAATTCACCCCTCCACTTT. V gene TRBV4-1 combines with J gene TRBJ1-6, with D unresolved. Between the trimmed V and J ends, which lost 0 bases and 7 bases, there was a span of 10 bases. Looked up from germline, CDR1 is MGHRA and CDR2 is YSYEKL. CDR3 size: 15 residues.

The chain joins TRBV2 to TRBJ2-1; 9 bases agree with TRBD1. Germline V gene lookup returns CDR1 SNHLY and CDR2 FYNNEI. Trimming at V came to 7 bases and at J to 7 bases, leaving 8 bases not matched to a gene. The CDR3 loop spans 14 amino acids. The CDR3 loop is CASKAGTGWNEQFF. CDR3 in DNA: TGTGCCAGCAAGGCAGGGACAGGGTGGAATGAGCAGTTCTTC.

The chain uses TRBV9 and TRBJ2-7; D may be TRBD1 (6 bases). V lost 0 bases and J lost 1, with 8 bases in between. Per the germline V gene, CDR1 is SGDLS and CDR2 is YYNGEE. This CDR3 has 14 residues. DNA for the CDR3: TGTGCCAGCAGCGTAGTAGGGGGATCCTACGAGCAGTACTTC. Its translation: CASSVVGGSYEQYF.

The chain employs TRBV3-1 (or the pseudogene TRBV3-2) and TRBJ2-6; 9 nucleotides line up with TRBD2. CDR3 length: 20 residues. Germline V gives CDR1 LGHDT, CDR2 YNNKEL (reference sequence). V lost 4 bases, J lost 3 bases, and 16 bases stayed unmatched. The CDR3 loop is CASSPDDRLAGTSGANVLTF. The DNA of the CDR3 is TGTGCCAGCAGCCCCGATGATCGCCTAGCGGGGACTAGTGGGGCCAACGTCCTGACTTTC.

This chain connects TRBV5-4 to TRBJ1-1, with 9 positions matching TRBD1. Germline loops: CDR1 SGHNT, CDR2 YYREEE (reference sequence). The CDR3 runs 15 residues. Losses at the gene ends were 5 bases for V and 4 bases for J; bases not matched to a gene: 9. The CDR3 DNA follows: TGTGCCAGCAGACTTAGGGACAGGGAAAGCACTGAAGCTTTCTTT. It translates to CASRLRDRESTEAFF.

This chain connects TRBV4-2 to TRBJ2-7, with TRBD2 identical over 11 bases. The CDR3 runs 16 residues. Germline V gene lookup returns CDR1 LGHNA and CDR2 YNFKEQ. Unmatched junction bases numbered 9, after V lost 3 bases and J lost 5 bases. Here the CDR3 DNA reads TGTGCCAGCAGCCAGACACTAGCGGGAGTGGACAACGAGCAGTACTTC. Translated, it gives CASSQTLAGVDNEQYF.

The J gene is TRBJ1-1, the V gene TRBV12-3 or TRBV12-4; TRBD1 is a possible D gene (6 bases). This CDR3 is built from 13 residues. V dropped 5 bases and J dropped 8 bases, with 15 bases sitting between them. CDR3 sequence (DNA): TGTGCCAGCAGTCACCCTGCCGGGACAGAAGCTTTCTTT. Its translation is CASSHPAGTEAFF.

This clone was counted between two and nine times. CDR3: CAISVQGIGTEAFF. CDR3 DNA: TGTGCCATCAGTGTCCAGGGGATCGGAACTGAAGCTTTCTTT. The J gene is TRBJ1-1, the V gene TRBV10-3, with a tentative D call TRBD1 (6 bases). With 4 bases removed from V and 5 bases from J, the gap between germline ends came to 14 bases. From germline, CDR1 is ENHRY and CDR2 SYGVKD. The CDR3 runs to 14 residues.

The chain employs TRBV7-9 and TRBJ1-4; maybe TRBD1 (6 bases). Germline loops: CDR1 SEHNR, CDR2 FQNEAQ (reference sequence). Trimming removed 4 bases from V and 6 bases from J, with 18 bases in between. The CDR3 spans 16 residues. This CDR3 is CASSYEIGQLDEKLFF. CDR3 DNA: TGTGCCAGCAGCTACGAAATAGGACAGCTCGATGAAAAACTGTTTTTT.

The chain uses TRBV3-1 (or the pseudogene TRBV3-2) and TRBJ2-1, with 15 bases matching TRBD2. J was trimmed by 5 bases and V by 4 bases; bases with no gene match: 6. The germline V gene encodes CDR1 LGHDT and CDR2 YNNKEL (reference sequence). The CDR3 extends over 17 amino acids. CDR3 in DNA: TGTGCCAGCAGCCTAAGGACTAGCGGGAGGGCCAACAATGAGCAGTTCTTC. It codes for CASSLRTSGRANNEQFF.

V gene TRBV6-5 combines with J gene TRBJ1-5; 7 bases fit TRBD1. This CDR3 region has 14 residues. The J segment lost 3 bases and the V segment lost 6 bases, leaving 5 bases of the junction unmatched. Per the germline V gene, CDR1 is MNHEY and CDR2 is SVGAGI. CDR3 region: CASSWDRDNQPQHF. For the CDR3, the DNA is TGTGCCAGCAGCTGGGACAGAGACAATCAGCCCCAGCATTTT.

The chain's CDR3 is CASSSGETQYF. CDR3 sequence (DNA): TGTGCCAGCAGTTCAGGAGAGACCCAGTACTTC. This chain links TRBV12-3 or TRBV12-4 with TRBJ2-5; unclear D gene. The CDR3 extends over 11 amino acids. Trimming shortened V by 4 bases and J by 4 bases, and 4 bases separated the two germline ends.

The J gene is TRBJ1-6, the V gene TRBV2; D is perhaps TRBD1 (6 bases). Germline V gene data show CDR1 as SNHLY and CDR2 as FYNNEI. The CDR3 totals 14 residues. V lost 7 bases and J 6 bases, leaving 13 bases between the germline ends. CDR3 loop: CASISGDSNSPLHF. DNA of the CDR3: TGTGCCAGCATATCAGGGGATAGTAATTCACCCCTCCACTTT.

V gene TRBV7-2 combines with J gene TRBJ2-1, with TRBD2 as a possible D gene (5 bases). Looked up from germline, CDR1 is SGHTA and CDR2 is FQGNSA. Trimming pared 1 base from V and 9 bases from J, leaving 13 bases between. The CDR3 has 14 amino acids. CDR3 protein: CASSLVASSGEQFF. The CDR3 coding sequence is TGTGCCAGCAGCTTAGTAGCTAGCTCTGGTGAGCAGTTCTTC.

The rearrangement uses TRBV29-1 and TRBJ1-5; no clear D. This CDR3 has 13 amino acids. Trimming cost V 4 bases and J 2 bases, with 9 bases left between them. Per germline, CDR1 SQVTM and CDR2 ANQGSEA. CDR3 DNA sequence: TGCAGCGTTGGATACGGTGGCAATCAGCCCCAGCATTTT. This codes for CSVGYGGNQPQHF.

This CDR3 is CASSSKRGALHNEQFF. The CDR3, as DNA: TGTGCCAGCAGCTCGAAGCGGGGGGCCCTCCACAATGAGCAGTTCTTC. V is TRBV5-4 and J is TRBJ2-1, with TRBD2 matching 9 bases. V lost 3 bases to trimming and J lost 5 bases; unmatched junction nucleotides: 9. The CDR3 runs to 16 residues. In germline, CDR1 is SGHNT, CDR2 YYREEE (reference sequence).

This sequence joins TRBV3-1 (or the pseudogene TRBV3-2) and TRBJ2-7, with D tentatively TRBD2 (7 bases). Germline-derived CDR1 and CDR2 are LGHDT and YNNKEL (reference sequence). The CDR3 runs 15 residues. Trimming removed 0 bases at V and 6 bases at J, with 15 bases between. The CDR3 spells CASSQEGGRAFEQYF. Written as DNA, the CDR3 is TGTGCCAGCAGCCAAGAAGGGGGGAGGGCTTTCGAGCAGTACTTC.

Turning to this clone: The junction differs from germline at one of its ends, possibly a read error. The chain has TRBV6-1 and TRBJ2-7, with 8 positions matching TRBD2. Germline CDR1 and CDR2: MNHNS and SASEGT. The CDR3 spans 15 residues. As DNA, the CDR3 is TGTGCCAGCAGAGAAGGGTTAGCGGGGAACTACGAGCAGTACTTC. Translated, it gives CASREGLAGNYEQYF.

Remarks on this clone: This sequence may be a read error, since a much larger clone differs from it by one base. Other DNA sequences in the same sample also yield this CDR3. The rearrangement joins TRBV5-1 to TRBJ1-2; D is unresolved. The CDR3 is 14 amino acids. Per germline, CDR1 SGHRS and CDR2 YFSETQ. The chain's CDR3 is CASSLAPDYYGYTF. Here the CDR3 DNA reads TGCGCCAGCAGCTTGGCCCCGGACTACTATGGCTATACCTTC. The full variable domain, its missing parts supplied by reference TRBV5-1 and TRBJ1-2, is KAGVTQTPRYLIKTRGQQVTLSCSPISGHRSVSWYQQTPGQGLQFLFEYFSETQRNKGNFPGRFSGRQFSNSRSEMNVSTLELGDSALYLCASSLAPDYYGYTFGSGTRLTVV.

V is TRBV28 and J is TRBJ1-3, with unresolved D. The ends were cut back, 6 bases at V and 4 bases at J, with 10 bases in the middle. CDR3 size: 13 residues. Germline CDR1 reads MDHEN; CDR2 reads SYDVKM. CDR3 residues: CASSGMLGNTIYF. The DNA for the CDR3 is TGTGCCAGCAGCGGGATGTTAGGAAACACCATATATTTT.

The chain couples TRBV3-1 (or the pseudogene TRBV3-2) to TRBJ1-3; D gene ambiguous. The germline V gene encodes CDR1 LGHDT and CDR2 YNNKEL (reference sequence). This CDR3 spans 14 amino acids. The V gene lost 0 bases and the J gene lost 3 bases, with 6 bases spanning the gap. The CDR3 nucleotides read TGTGCCAGCAGCCAAGAAACAGATGGAAACACCATATATTTT. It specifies CASSQETDGNTIYF.

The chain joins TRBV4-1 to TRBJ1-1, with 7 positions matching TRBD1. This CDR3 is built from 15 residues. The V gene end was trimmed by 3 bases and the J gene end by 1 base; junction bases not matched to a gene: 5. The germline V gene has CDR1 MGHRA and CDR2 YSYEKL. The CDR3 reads CASSHIRTGNTEAFF. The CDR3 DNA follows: TGCGCCAGCAGCCACATTAGGACAGGGAACACTGAAGCTTTCTTT.

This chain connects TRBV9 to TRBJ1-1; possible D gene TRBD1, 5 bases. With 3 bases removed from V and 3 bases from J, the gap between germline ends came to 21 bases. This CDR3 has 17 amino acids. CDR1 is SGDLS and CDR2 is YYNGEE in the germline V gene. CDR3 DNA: TGTGCCAGCAGCGCGAATGCCGGGGGTGGAATGGACACTGAAGCTTTCTTT. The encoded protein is CASSANAGGGMDTEAFF. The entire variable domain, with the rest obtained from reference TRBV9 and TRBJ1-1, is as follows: DSGVTQTPKHLITATGQRVTLRCSPRSGDLSVYWYQQSLDQGLQFLIQYYNGEERAKGNILERFSAQQFPDLHSELNLSSLELGDSALYFCASSANAGGGMDTEAFFGQGTRLTVV.

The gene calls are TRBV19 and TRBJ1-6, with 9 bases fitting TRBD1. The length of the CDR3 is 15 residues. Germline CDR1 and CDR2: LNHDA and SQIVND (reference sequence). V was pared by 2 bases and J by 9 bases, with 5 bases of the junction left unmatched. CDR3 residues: CASSIMGTGPSPLHF. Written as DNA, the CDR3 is TGTGCCAGTAGTATAATGGGGACAGGGCCTTCACCCCTCCACTTT. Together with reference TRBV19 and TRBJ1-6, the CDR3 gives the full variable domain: DGGITQSPKYLFRKEGQNVTLSCEQNLNHDAMYWYRQDPGQGLRLIYYSQIVNDFQKGDIAEGYSVSREKKESFPLTVTSAQKNPTAFYLCASSIMGTGPSPLHFGNGTRLTVT.

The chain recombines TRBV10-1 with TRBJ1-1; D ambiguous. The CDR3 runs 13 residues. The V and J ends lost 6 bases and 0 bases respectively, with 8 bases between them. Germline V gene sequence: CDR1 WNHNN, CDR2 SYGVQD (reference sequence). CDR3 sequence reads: CASRGQMNTEAFF. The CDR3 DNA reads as TGCGCCAGCAGGGGCCAAATGAACACTGAAGCTTTCTTT.

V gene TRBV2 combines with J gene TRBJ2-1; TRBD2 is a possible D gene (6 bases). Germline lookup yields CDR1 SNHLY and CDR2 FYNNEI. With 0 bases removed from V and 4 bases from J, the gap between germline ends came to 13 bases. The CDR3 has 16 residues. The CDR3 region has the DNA TGTGCCAGCAGTGAAGCGCTCCCCCTAGCGTACAATGAGCAGTTCTTC. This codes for CASSEALPLAYNEQFF. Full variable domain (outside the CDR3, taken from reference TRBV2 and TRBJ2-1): EPEVTQTPSHQVTQMGQEVILRCVPISNHLYFYWYRQILGQKVEFLVSFYNNEISEKSEIFDDQFSVERPDGSNFTLKIRSTKLEDSAMYFCASSEALPLAYNEQFFGPGTRLTVL.